Shown below are 13 T cell receptor beta chains from a single sample sequenced in a study of blood T cells in healthy people across ages. It was with a sample-barcoded 5' primer and a J-beta primer mix that a second PCR of about 6 to 12 cycles was run. TCRdb reprocessed the 5' RACE reads via MiXCR and lists one record per CDR3 protein. The table includes 800,000 to 1,000,000 distinct CDR3 sequences, roughly 43% detected once. The source material was blood. Receptors originate from a young man in good health.

As for this clonotype: The junction does not match germline at one end; this may be a read error. The V and J genes are TRBV30 and TRBJ2-5, with a tentative D call TRBD2 (5 bases). The last part of the DNA fits TRBJ2-7 better; the J call may be wrong. This CDR3 spans 11 amino acids. Germline V gene data show CDR1 as GTSNPN and CDR2 as SVGIG (reference sequence). CDR3 sequence (DNA): TGTGCCGGGAGTGTGGAAGGCGAGCAGTACTTC. Protein product: CAGSVEGEQYF.

This clonotype was seen only a few times. V gene TRBV4-2 combines with J gene TRBJ2-3, with D maybe TRBD2 (6 bases). Germline V gives CDR1 LGHNA, CDR2 YNFKEQ. Deletions cut 0 bases from V and 4 bases from J, with 11 bases between. This CDR3 has 15 amino acids. CDR3 sequence (DNA): TGTGCCAGCAGCCAAGACGAAGGGACTGCAGATACGCAGTATTTT. Protein: CASSQDEGTADTQYF.

This chain links TRBV29-1 with TRBJ2-3, with TRBD2 as a possible D gene (6 bases). CDR1 is SQVTM, CDR2 ANQGSEA, per germline. Trimming shortened V by 2 bases and J by 2 bases, and 14 bases separated the two germline ends. The CDR3 has 15 residues. The CDR3 DNA sequence: TGCAGCGTTGAAAGATCCGGCGGGGCCACAGATACGCAGTATTTT. This sequence encodes CSVERSGGATDTQYF.

There are a few counts of this clonotype. The chain combines TRBV6-5 with TRBJ2-3; 7 positions match TRBD2. Per the germline V gene, CDR1 is MNHEY and CDR2 is SVGAGI. The junction had 9 bases not matched to a gene; V was cut back by 6 bases and J by 3 bases. The CDR3 consists of 15 residues. DNA for the CDR3: TGTGCCAGCAGACCCTCTCGAGCGGGGACAGATACGCAGTATTTT. Its translation: CASRPSRAGTDTQYF.

V and J are TRBV5-6 and TRBJ2-7; unclear D gene. Germline-derived CDR1 and CDR2 are SGHDT and YYEEEE. The CDR3 loop spans 15 amino acids. The ends were cut back, 4 bases at V and 1 base at J, with 15 bases in the middle. The CDR3 spells CASSSLQSSSYEQYF. As DNA, the CDR3 is TGTGCCAGCAGCAGCTTACAGAGCAGTTCCTACGAGCAGTACTTC.

This clonotype was seen a handful of times. The genes are TRBV28 and TRBJ2-3, with 7 bases matching TRBD1. This CDR3 comprises 14 residues. The ends lost 5 bases at V and 3 bases at J; junction bases unmatched: 5. CDR1 is MDHEN and CDR2 is SYDVKM in the germline V gene. CDR3 bases: TGTGCCAGCAGTCCCGCGACAGGGACAGATACGCAGTATTTT. This encodes CASSPATGTDTQYF.

This clonotype has a handful of counts. V and J are TRBV3-1 and TRBJ2-1; tentatively, D is TRBD2 (6 bases). Trimming stripped 7 bases from V and 5 bases from J, with 12 bases between. The CDR3 spans 13 residues. Germline V CDR1 and CDR2: LGHDT, YNNKEL (reference sequence). DNA of the CDR3: TGTGCCAGCAAAAGTTGGGGGGACAATGAGCAGTTCTTC. It specifies CASKSWGDNEQFF.

V is TRBV11-2 and J is TRBJ1-1; D uncertain. This CDR3 is built from 13 residues. Deletions cut 2 bases from V and 4 bases from J, with 8 bases between. The germline V gene encodes CDR1 SGHAT and CDR2 FQNNGV. The CDR3 loop is CASSLSRSTEAFF. The CDR3 nucleotides are TGTGCCAGCAGCTTATCCCGAAGCACTGAAGCTTTCTTT. Full variable domain (missing parts from reference TRBV11-2 and TRBJ1-1): EAGVAQSPRYKIIEKRQSVAFWCNPISGHATLYWYQQILGQGPKLLIQFQNNGVVDDSQLPKDRFSAERLKGVDSTLKIQPAKLEDSAVYLCASSLSRSTEAFFGQGTRLTVV.

This clonotype has a handful of counts. The rearrangement joins TRBV4-2 to TRBJ2-5; D remains ambiguous. Trimming removed 1 base at V and 6 bases at J, with 12 bases between. The germline V gene encodes CDR1 LGHNA and CDR2 YNFKEQ. The CDR3 runs 14 residues. The CDR3 DNA sequence: TGTGCCAGCAGCCAAGGGGTCACGGTAAAGACCCAGTACTTC. Translation gives CASSQGVTVKTQYF.

This clonotype was counted between two and nine times. The rearrangement uses TRBV11-2 and TRBJ2-3, with TRBD1 matching 11 bases. In germline, CDR1 is SGHAT, CDR2 FQNNGV. CDR3 length: 15 residues. After removal of 5 bases from V and 6 bases from J, the junction contained 7 bases not matched to a gene. CDR3 sequence: CASSRTGGAIDTQYF. In nucleotides, the CDR3 is TGTGCCAGCAGCAGGACAGGGGGCGCGATTGATACGCAGTATTTT.

The J gene is TRBJ2-1, the V gene TRBV9; 11 positions agree with TRBD1. This CDR3 spans 15 amino acids. V lost 1 base and J lost 7; bases outside the gene matches: 4. Per germline, CDR1 SGDLS and CDR2 YYNGEE. DNA of the CDR3: TGTGCCAGCAGCGTATGGGGACAGGGGGGGAATGAGCAGTTCTTC. Translated, it gives CASSVWGQGGNEQFF.

This clonotype was counted only a few times. This chain links TRBV28 with TRBJ2-5; weak D call: TRBD2 (5 bases). This CDR3 spans 13 amino acids. Trimming cost V 6 bases and J 11 bases, with 19 bases left between them. CDR1 and CDR2 (germline): MDHEN, SYDVKM. The CDR3 nucleotides are TGTGCCAGCAGACACCCCGCCTCGTGGGAGCAGTACTTC. It translates to CASRHPASWEQYF.

The chain couples TRBV5-1 to TRBJ1-1; D may be TRBD1 (5 bases). CDR1 and CDR2 from the germline V gene are SGHRS and YFSETQ. V shed 3 bases and J shed 0 bases, with 12 bases lying between them. The CDR3 is 15 amino acids. The CDR3 reads CASSSAGLMNTEAFF. The CDR3 coding sequence is TGCGCCAGCAGCTCGGCAGGGCTCATGAACACTGAAGCTTTCTTT.